These 17 T cell receptor beta chains originate from one sample sequenced in a study of control samples from healthy donors and cancer patients. The repertoire was sequenced with immunoSEQ multiplex PCR; TCRdb's copy has only in-frame clones and lacks some. Of over 150,000 clones listed, nearly 96% are singletons. Specimen: blood. These receptors all come from a woman in her thirties in good health.

A word on this clone: Additional DNA sequences in this sample encode the identical CDR3. The chain links TRBV12-3 or TRBV12-4 to TRBJ2-5; unclear D gene. Trimming cost V 2 bases and J 5 bases, with 3 bases left between them. This CDR3 region has 11 residues. Written as DNA, the CDR3 is TGTGCCAGCAGTTTAAGGGAGACCCAGTACTTC. Amino acid sequence: CASSLRETQYF.

V and J are TRBV2 and TRBJ2-3; TRBD2 aligns across 8 bases. Losses at the gene ends were 2 bases for V and 6 bases for J; bases not matched to a gene: 7. CDR1 is SNHLY, CDR2 FYNNEI, per germline. There are 15 residues in the CDR3. The CDR3 region has the DNA TGTGCCAGCAGTGAAAAAGCGGGAGTTATGGATACGCAGTATTTT. Translation gives CASSEKAGVMDTQYF.

The V gene is TRBV19, the J gene TRBJ2-4; D is possibly TRBD2 (5 bases). The germline V gene has CDR1 LNHDA and CDR2 SQIVND (reference sequence). Trimming stripped 5 bases from V and 1 base from J, with 6 bases between. The CDR3 contains 13 residues. The CDR3 loop is CASSPGAKNIQYF. Here the CDR3 DNA reads TGTGCCAGTAGTCCGGGGGCCAAAAACATTCAGTACTTC.

The chain couples TRBV6-1 to TRBJ2-1; D call uncertain. The CDR3 has 13 residues. Germline CDR1 is MNHNS and CDR2 is SASEGT. Trimming took 3 bases from V and 7 from J, leaving 10 bases between them. The chain's CDR3 is CASSDVVTNEQFF. The CDR3 nucleotides are TGTGCCAGCAGTGATGTAGTTACGAATGAGCAGTTCTTC.

The chain couples TRBV10-3 to TRBJ1-6; D gene uncertain. The length of the CDR3 is 14 residues. Trimming stripped 11 bases from V and 7 bases from J, with 18 bases between. Germline lookup yields CDR1 ENHRY and CDR2 SYGVKD. The CDR3 sequence: CAVSLDRRNSPLHF. The CDR3 DNA sequence: TGTGCCGTTTCCCTCGACCGGAGGAATTCACCCCTCCACTTT.

The CDR3 region is CSGLESSYEQYF. In DNA form, the CDR3 reads TGCAGCGGCCTGGAGAGCTCCTACGAGCAGTACTTC. The genes are TRBV29-1 and TRBJ2-7, with D unclear. Germline V gene lookup returns CDR1 SQVTM and CDR2 ANQGSEA. The V end was cut by 7 bases, the J end by 0 bases, with 10 bases between. This CDR3 spans 12 amino acids.

This clone was recorded only once. The chain is built from TRBV28 and TRBJ2-1; a possible D gene is TRBD2 (5 bases). CDR1 MDHEN and CDR2 SYDVKM come from the germline V gene. Trimming cost V 6 bases and J 4 bases, with 19 bases left between them. There are 16 residues in the CDR3. The CDR3 region is CASSLEAPSLYNEQFF. CDR3 nucleotides: TGTGCCAGCAGCCTGGAGGCCCCTAGCTTGTACAATGAGCAGTTCTTC.

The genes are TRBV9 and TRBJ2-2; TRBD1 aligns across 7 bases. Trimming at V came to 3 bases and at J to 4 bases, leaving 6 bases not matched to a gene. The CDR3 loop spans 15 amino acids. Germline assignment: CDR1 SGDLS and CDR2 YYNGEE. The CDR3 DNA follows: TGTGCCAGCAGCGCCGGAGGACAGGTCACCGGGGAGCTGTTTTTT. Its translation is CASSAGGQVTGELFF.

The chain is built from TRBV6-5 and TRBJ1-6; 7 bases map to TRBD1. CDR1 is MNHEY and CDR2 is SVGAGI in the germline V gene. V trimming: 10 bases; J trimming: 7 bases; junction bases outside the gene matches: 10. The CDR3 runs to 14 residues. Here the CDR3 reads CAIVPGTVNSPLHF. Written as DNA, the CDR3 is TGTGCCATTGTTCCCGGGACAGTAAATTCACCCCTCCACTTT.

This chain uses TRBV19 with TRBJ2-4, with D possibly being TRBD2 (6 bases). Per germline, CDR1 LNHDA and CDR2 SQIVND (reference sequence). The CDR3 spans 12 residues. The V end lost 6 bases, the J end lost 5 bases, and 8 bases lay between the germline ends. In nucleotides, the CDR3 is TGTGCCAGTAGCGGGGGAGAAAACATTCAGTACTTC. This codes for CASSGGENIQYF.

CDR3: CASSRGSLAKNIQYF. Here the CDR3 DNA reads TGTGCCAGCAGTAGGGGGAGTCTAGCCAAAAACATTCAGTACTTC. This chain joins TRBV11-2 and TRBJ2-4; D might be TRBD1 (6 bases). CDR1 and CDR2 (germline): SGHAT, FQNNGV. Trimming left V 6 bases short and J 0 bases short, with 12 bases between. The CDR3 runs to 15 residues.

V usage is TRBV27 and J usage is TRBJ2-5, with D perhaps matching TRBD1 (6 bases). Germline lookup yields CDR1 MNHEY and CDR2 SMNVEV (reference sequence). Trimming shortened V by 5 bases and J by 4 bases, and 26 bases separated the two germline ends. This CDR3 comprises 18 residues. CDR3 bases: TGTGCCAGCAGTCCCGGGACATCCCTCAAAATAAGAGTAGAGACCCAGTACTTC. Protein: CASSPGTSLKIRVETQYF.

The chain carries TRBV9 and TRBJ2-7; 7 bases are shared with TRBD2. The CDR3 is 13 residues long. V shed 2 bases and J 3 bases; nucleotides not matched to a gene: 2. From germline, CDR1 is SGDLS and CDR2 YYNGEE. The CDR3 here is CASSVGLVYEQYF. The CDR3 DNA is TGTGCCAGCAGCGTTGGACTAGTCTACGAGCAGTACTTC.

Remarks on this clone: Other DNA sequences within the sample encode an identical CDR3. This rearrangement joins TRBV6-6 to TRBJ1-1, with a weak D call TRBD1 (5 bases). V lost 5 bases and J lost 3, with 7 bases in between. Germline V gene data show CDR1 as MNHNY and CDR2 as SVGAGI (reference sequence). This CDR3 contains 12 residues. The CDR3 nucleotides read TGTGCCAGCAGTCTAGGGGACACTGAAGCTTTCTTT. This codes for CASSLGDTEAFF.

The CDR3 spells CASSQDLENTGELFF. The CDR3 DNA reads as TGTGCCAGCAGCCAAGATTTGGAGAACACCGGGGAGCTGTTTTTT. The chain is built from TRBV14 and TRBJ2-2, with D unclear. The CDR3 totals 15 residues. CDR1 SGHDN and CDR2 FVKESK come from the germline V gene. Trimming took off 0 bases at V and 1 base at J, with 6 bases between the two ends.

The V and J genes are TRBV7-2 and TRBJ1-2, with a possible D match to TRBD1 (5 bases). Trimming took 0 bases from V and 7 from J, leaving 9 bases between them. Germline V gene sequence: CDR1 SGHTA, CDR2 FQGNSA. The CDR3 consists of 13 residues. CDR3 sequence reads: CASSLALGGGYTF. CDR3 nucleotides: TGTGCCAGCAGCTTAGCGCTGGGGGGTGGCTACACCTTC.

The chain is built from TRBV28 and TRBJ1-2, with D maybe TRBD1 (5 bases). Trimming cost V 3 bases and J 8 bases, with 16 bases left between them. Looked up from germline, CDR1 is MDHEN and CDR2 is SYDVKM. The CDR3 runs 14 residues. This chain's CDR3 is CASSFTGGSRGYTF. Here the CDR3 DNA reads TGTGCCAGCAGTTTTACGGGGGGGAGTCGAGGCTACACCTTC.